The T cell receptor (beta chain) described here comes from a study of cytomegalovirus exposure and HLA in healthy donors. Looked up from germline, CDR1 is SGDLS and CDR2 is YYNGEE. The CDR3 length is 14 residues. V shed 4 bases and J 7 bases; nucleotides not matched to a gene: 9. Study-wide results and limits: Cytomegalovirus association was assigned to more than 150 TCR beta chains. The classifier, whose performance was assessed in both the original and validation cohorts, reportedly diagnosed cytomegalovirus status with high specificity and sensitivity.

This clone appeared once. The antigen is not known. There were likely unrecorded immune exposures, though donors were nominally healthy when sampled. Amplification used 60 Vbeta primers and 13 Jbeta primers. Sequenced by immunoSEQ multiplex PCR; TCRdb stores in-frame clones only, minus some. In the table there are more than 110,000 clones, around 80% of which are singletons. Sequencing used PBMCs. The TCR was taken from a male donor in good health and CMV-seronegative. The chain carries TRBV9 and TRBJ1-2, with 8 bases that match TRBD1. CDR3 DNA: TGTGCCAGCAGCTCCCTAGACAGGGGACTTGGCTACACCTTC. The encoded protein is CASSSLDRGLGYTF.